This T cell receptor (beta chain) was retrieved from a study of cytomegalovirus exposure and HLA in healthy donors. A note on this clone: Its target is unknown.

Study results and limitations: Later genetic work tied a missense DCLRE1C variant to beta-chain V and J trimming. High specificity and sensitivity for cytomegalovirus status were reported for the classifier.

Trimming cost V 3 bases and J 4 bases, with 12 bases left between them. Germline CDR1 is GTSNPN and CDR2 is SVGIG (reference sequence). The CDR3 consists of 13 residues. The study ran its PCR with 60 Vbeta and 13 Jbeta primers. The assay was immunoSEQ multiplex PCR, and TCRdb's table has in-frame clones only and misses some. The sample includes under 250,000 clones, about 85% seen only once; the top ten take 0.24%. Sequences were obtained from PBMCs. The receptor comes from a girl aged 2 to 10 in good health and CMV-seronegative. The chain is built from TRBV30 and TRBJ1-2; D is ambiguous. The CDR3 DNA reads as TGTGCCTGGAGCCTGAGAGGGATCTATGGCTACACCTTC. Translation: CAWSLRGIYGYTF.